A single sample is the source of the 23 T cell receptor beta chains below, sequenced in a study of memory CD4+ T cells and cytomegalovirus serostatus (dated by TCRdb to about 2019). Receptors were amplified or captured by the immunoSEQ multiplex PCR assay. TCRdb provides this immuneACCESS table in a form limited to in-frame rearrangements. Some clones are lacking; in checked studies, under half of them reflect an unresolved V gene, and why the rest are absent is not known. The sample records tens of thousands of clones, 76% of which are singletons. The ten top clones hold around 2% of the sample. A FACSAria II was used to sort memory CD4+ T cells, defined as single viable CD3+CD4+CD8-CD45RO+ cells. The sample taken for sequencing was memory CD4+ T cells from blood. Every receptor here comes from an adult in good health and CMV-seronegative.

The chain recombines TRBV6-6 with TRBJ2-7, with no clear D. The CDR3 runs to 16 residues. The ends were cut back, 2 bases at V and 4 bases at J, with 18 bases in the middle. Germline CDR1 is MNHNY and CDR2 is SVGAGI (reference sequence). The CDR3 coding sequence is TGTGCCAGCAGTTACCCCCCGGCGAATTCCTTATACGAGCAGTACTTC. Protein sequence: CASSYPPANSLYEQYF.

The CDR3 DNA reads as TGTGCCAGCAGTGAGAGTTCCGGGGGGTTCCCCTACGAGCAGTACTTC. Its translation: CASSESSGGFPYEQYF. V gene TRBV6-1 combines with J gene TRBJ2-7, with TRBD2 matching 7 bases. This CDR3 spans 16 amino acids. The germline V gene encodes CDR1 MNHNS and CDR2 SASEGT. The J segment lost 2 bases and the V segment lost 3 bases, leaving 10 bases of the junction unmatched.

The V and J genes are TRBV27 and TRBJ2-7; a weak D match, TRBD1 (7 bases). CDR3 length: 16 residues. The V gene lost 0 bases and the J gene lost 6 bases, with 18 bases spanning the gap. Germline CDR1 and CDR2: MNHEY and SMNVEV (reference sequence). For the CDR3, the DNA is TGTGCCAGCAGTTTATCCCCGGCGGCCCAGGGGGGCGAGCAGTACTTC. This sequence encodes CASSLSPAAQGGEQYF.

The chain is built from TRBV10-3 and TRBJ1-6, with 7 positions matching TRBD1. Losses at the gene ends were 3 bases for V and 4 bases for J; bases not matched to a gene: 0. Germline V lookup: CDR1 ENHRY, CDR2 SYGVKD. CDR3 length equals 14 residues. In nucleotides, the CDR3 is TGTGCCATCAGTGAACAGGGGTATAATTCACCCCTCCACTTT. It is translated as CAISEQGYNSPLHF.

This sequence joins TRBV28 and TRBJ1-1; no definite D call. Germline loops: CDR1 MDHEN, CDR2 SYDVKM. The CDR3 runs to 11 residues. V lost 6 bases, J lost 1 base, and 3 bases lay in between. As DNA, the CDR3 is TGTGCCAGCAGGGAGAACACTGAAGCTTTCTTT. It specifies CASRENTEAFF.

This clone has a single count. The chain has TRBV4-2 and TRBJ2-6; a weak D match, TRBD1 (6 bases). CDR3 size: 18 residues. The V gene's germline CDR1 is LGHNA and CDR2 YNFKEQ. Trimming stripped 3 bases from V and 0 bases from J, with 15 bases between. The CDR3 loop reads CASSQDRQTYSGANVLTF. The CDR3 DNA sequence: TGTGCCAGCAGCCAGGACAGACAAACATACTCTGGGGCCAACGTCCTGACTTTC.

Notes on this clone: Other DNA sequences in the sample encode the same CDR3. The rearrangement links TRBV7-3 to TRBJ2-3, with 7 nucleotides matching TRBD1. With 3 bases clipped from V and 2 bases from J, the junction kept 5 bases outside the gene matches. CDR3 length: 15 amino acids. Germline V lookup: CDR1 SGHTA, CDR2 FQGTGA. CDR3 amino acids: CASSFGQELTDTQYF. The CDR3 region has the DNA TGTGCCAGCAGCTTCGGACAGGAGCTCACAGATACGCAGTATTTT.

A single count supports this clone. The chain combines TRBV19 with TRBJ2-2; TRBD1 is a possible D gene (5 bases). V was cut by 2 bases and J by 5 bases, with 9 bases left in between. CDR1 is LNHDA, CDR2 SQIVND, per germline (reference sequence). The CDR3 contains 14 residues. The CDR3 DNA is TGTGCCAGTAGTATACAGGGCAGAACCGGGGAGCTGTTTTTT. Protein: CASSIQGRTGELFF.

J is TRBJ2-3 and V is TRBV12-5, with 8 positions matching TRBD1. The J segment lost 1 base and the V segment lost 2 bases, leaving 5 bases of the junction unmatched. The germline V gene has CDR1 LGHNT and CDR2 FRNRAP. The CDR3 sequence is 16 residues long. CDR3 protein: CASGLHQTGGTDTQYF. The CDR3 DNA sequence: TGTGCTAGTGGTTTGCACCAGACAGGGGGCACAGATACGCAGTATTTT.

This clone was seen only a few times. The V gene is TRBV6-5, the J gene TRBJ2-1; tentative D call: TRBD1 (6 bases). Germline CDR1 and CDR2: MNHEY and SVGAGI. The CDR3 has 14 residues. V dropped 5 bases and J dropped 14 bases, with 22 bases sitting between them. The chain's CDR3 is CASSRQASRAQEFF. As DNA, the CDR3 is TGTGCCAGCAGTCGACAGGCCTCAAGGGCGCAGGAGTTCTTC.

This chain uses TRBV11-1 with TRBJ1-1, with D possibly TRBD1 on 6 matching bases. The CDR3 runs to 15 residues. The V gene lost 5 bases and the J gene lost 3 bases, with 16 bases spanning the gap. Looked up from germline, CDR1 is SGHAT and CDR2 is FQDESV (reference sequence). CDR3 sequence: CASSPTTGPYTEAFF. CDR3 nucleotides: TGTGCCAGCAGCCCGACGACAGGACCCTACACTGAAGCTTTCTTT.

V and J are TRBV14 and TRBJ2-7; 7 bases are shared with TRBD1. The V gene's germline CDR1 is SGHDN and CDR2 FVKESK. V dropped 0 bases and J dropped 10; count of bases not matched to a gene: 9. The CDR3 runs to 14 residues. CDR3 DNA: TGTGCCAGCAGCCAAGATCTTGGGACAGCAAATCAGTACTTC. It translates to CASSQDLGTANQYF.

The chain links TRBV15 to TRBJ2-7, with D maybe TRBD2 (5 bases). The germline gives CDR1 LNHNV, CDR2 YYDKDF (reference sequence). The CDR3 is made up of 14 amino acids. Trimming took off 1 base at V and 8 bases at J, with 15 bases between the two ends. CDR3 sequence: CATSRAGSAVKQYF. In nucleotides, the CDR3 is TGTGCCACCAGCAGAGCGGGGTCCGCGGTTAAGCAGTACTTC.

The gene calls are TRBV6-1 and TRBJ1-1; TRBD1 is a possible D gene (5 bases). There are 13 residues in the CDR3. Trimming pared 3 bases from V and 6 bases from J, leaving 11 bases between. Germline V gene lookup returns CDR1 MNHNS and CDR2 SASEGT. CDR3 sequence reads: CASSEGREPEAFF. The CDR3 DNA reads TGTGCCAGCAGTGAGGGCAGGGAGCCTGAAGCTTTCTTT.

V usage is TRBV10-3 and J usage is TRBJ1-2, with TRBD1 as a possible D gene (5 bases). The CDR3 runs to 14 residues. Deletions cut 3 bases from V and 2 bases from J, with 10 bases between. The V gene's germline CDR1 is ENHRY and CDR2 SYGVKD. This CDR3 reads CAISDPGRNYGYTF. The DNA for the CDR3 is TGTGCCATCAGTGATCCAGGGAGGAACTATGGCTACACCTTC.

This clone was seen a few times. The chain links TRBV28 to TRBJ1-1; the D is unclear. CDR1 is MDHEN, CDR2 SYDVKM, per germline. CDR3 length equals 13 residues. V lost 7 bases and J lost 0, with 9 bases in between. CDR3 coding DNA: TGTGCCAGCACCTTTAGGGTGAACACTGAAGCTTTCTTT. Amino acids: CASTFRVNTEAFF. Complete variable domain (other parts from reference TRBV28 and TRBJ1-1): DVKVTQSSRYLVKRTGEKVFLECVQDMDHENMFWYRQDPGLGLRLIYFSYDVKMKEKGDIPEGYSVSREKKERFSLILESASTNQTSMYLCASTFRVNTEAFFGQGTRLTVV.

The table lists this clone with a few counts. The chain carries TRBV27 and TRBJ1-5; no clear D gene. The CDR3 totals 12 residues. Germline V gives CDR1 MNHEY, CDR2 SMNVEV (reference sequence). V lost 7 bases, J lost 6 bases, and 10 bases lay in between. The CDR3 loop reads CASTSNGQPQHF. CDR3 DNA sequence: TGTGCCAGCACTTCCAACGGTCAGCCCCAGCATTTT.

This clone occurred a few times. The CDR3 sequence is CASSYFRSPGTDTQYF. The CDR3 DNA sequence: TGTGCCAGCAGTTACTTCCGGAGCCCGGGCACAGATACGCAGTATTTT. The rearrangement uses TRBV27 and TRBJ2-3; D ambiguous. Trimming took off 4 bases at V and 1 base at J, with 15 bases between the two ends. Germline loops: CDR1 MNHEY, CDR2 SMNVEV (reference sequence). The CDR3 contains 16 residues.

This clone was found once. This chain links TRBV29-1 with TRBJ1-1; 8 bases fit TRBD1. J gave up 4 bases and V 7 bases, and 11 bases lay outside the gene matches. Germline V gives CDR1 SQVTM, CDR2 ANQGSEA. The CDR3 totals 14 residues. The chain's CDR3 is CSAPRGTGGTEAFF. CDR3 nucleotides: TGCAGCGCTCCGAGGGGCACAGGGGGCACTGAAGCTTTCTTT. Full variable domain (rest looked up from reference TRBV29-1 and TRBJ1-1): SAVISQKPSRDICQRGTSLTIQCQVDSQVTMMFWYRQQPGQSLTLIATANQGSEATYESGFVIDKFPISRPNLTFSTLTVSNMSPEDSSIYLCSAPRGTGGTEAFFGQGTRLTVV.

V gene TRBV5-4 combines with J gene TRBJ2-7, with 7 positions matching TRBD2. CDR1 and CDR2 from the germline V gene are SGHNT and YYREEE (reference sequence). J lost 4 bases, V lost 4 bases, and 11 bases had no gene match. This CDR3 spans 15 amino acids. DNA for the CDR3: TGTGCCAGCAGCCCGCCGGGAGGCTCGTCTTACGAGCAGTACTTC. Translating gives CASSPPGGSSYEQYF.

V gene TRBV9 combines with J gene TRBJ1-1; D is unclear. The V end was cut by 6 bases, the J end by 10 bases, with 25 bases between. The germline V gene encodes CDR1 SGDLS and CDR2 YYNGEE. CDR3 size: 15 residues. This chain's CDR3 is CASTAGLRDPEGAFF. The DNA for the CDR3 is TGTGCCAGCACCGCCGGGTTGAGGGATCCTGAGGGAGCTTTCTTT.

This clone was seen a handful of times. Within the sample, other DNA sequences also encode this same CDR3. The rearrangement links TRBV6-6 to TRBJ2-7, with no clear D. The CDR3 is made up of 12 amino acids. Germline CDR1 is MNHNY and CDR2 is SVGAGI (reference sequence). With 6 bases removed from V and 3 bases from J, the gap between germline ends came to 9 bases. The CDR3 DNA follows: TGTGCCAGCAGCTACGGGCTCTACGAGCAGTACTTC. Translating it yields CASSYGLYEQYF.

The rearrangement uses TRBV5-5 and TRBJ2-5; D is unresolved. This CDR3 contains 17 residues. Trimming cost V 1 base and J 4 bases, with 20 bases left between them. Germline V gene sequence: CDR1 SGHKS, CDR2 YYEKEE (reference sequence). CDR3 in amino acids: CASSLLWKGTGGETQYF. The CDR3 bases are TGTGCCAGCAGCTTGCTATGGAAGGGAACTGGCGGAGAGACCCAGTACTTC.